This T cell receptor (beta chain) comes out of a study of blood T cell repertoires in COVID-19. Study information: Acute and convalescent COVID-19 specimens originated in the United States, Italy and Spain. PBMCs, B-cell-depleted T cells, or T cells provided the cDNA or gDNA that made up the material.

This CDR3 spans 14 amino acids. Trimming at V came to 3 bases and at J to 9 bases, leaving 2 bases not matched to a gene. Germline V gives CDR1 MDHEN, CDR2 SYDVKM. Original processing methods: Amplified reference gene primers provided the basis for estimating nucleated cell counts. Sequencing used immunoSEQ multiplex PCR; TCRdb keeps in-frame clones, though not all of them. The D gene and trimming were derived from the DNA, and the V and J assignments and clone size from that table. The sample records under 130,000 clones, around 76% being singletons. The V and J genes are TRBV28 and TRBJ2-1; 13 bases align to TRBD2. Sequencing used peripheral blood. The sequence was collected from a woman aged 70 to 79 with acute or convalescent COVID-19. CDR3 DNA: TGTGCCAGCAGTTTTACTAGCGGGGGGGTTGAGCAGTTCTTC. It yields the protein CASSFTSGGVEQFF. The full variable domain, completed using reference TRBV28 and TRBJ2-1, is DVKVTQSSRYLVKRTGEKVFLECVQDMDHENMFWYRQDPGLGLRLIYFSYDVKMKEKGDIPEGYSVSREKKERFSLILESASTNQTSMYLCASSFTSGGVEQFFGPGTRLTVL.